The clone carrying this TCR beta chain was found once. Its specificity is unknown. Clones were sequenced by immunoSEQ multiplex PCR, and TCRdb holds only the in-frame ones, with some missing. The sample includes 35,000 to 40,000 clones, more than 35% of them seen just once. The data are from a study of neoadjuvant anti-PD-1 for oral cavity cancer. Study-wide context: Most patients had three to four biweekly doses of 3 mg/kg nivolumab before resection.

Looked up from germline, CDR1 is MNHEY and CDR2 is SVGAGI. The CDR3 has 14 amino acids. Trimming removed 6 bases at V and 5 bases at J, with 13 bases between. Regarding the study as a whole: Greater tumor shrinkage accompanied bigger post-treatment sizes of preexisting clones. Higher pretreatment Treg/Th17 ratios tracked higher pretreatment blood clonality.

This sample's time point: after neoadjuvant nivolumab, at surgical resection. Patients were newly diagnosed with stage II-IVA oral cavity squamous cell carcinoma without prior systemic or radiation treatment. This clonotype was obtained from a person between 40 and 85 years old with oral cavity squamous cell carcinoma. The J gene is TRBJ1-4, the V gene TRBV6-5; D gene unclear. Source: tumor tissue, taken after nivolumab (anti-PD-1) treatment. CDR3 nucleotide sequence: TGTGCCAGCAGCCCCGGTACCTTCAATGAAAAACTGTTTTTT. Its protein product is CASSPGTFNEKLFF.